The 30 T cell receptor beta chains given below trace back to one sample, sequenced in a study of cytomegalovirus exposure and HLA in healthy donors. The PCR ran on 60 Vbeta and 13 Jbeta primers. Produced via immunoSEQ multiplex PCR; TCRdb's table is partial and in-frame only. The data show 150,000 to 200,000 clones, approximately 81% seen once. Sequencing was done on a sample of PBMCs. All receptors come from a woman in her fifties or sixties in good health and CMV-seronegative.

This clone appeared a single time. The rearrangement links TRBV4-3 to TRBJ1-2; TRBD1 matches at 8 bases. This CDR3 has 15 amino acids. In germline, CDR1 is LGHNA, CDR2 YSLEER. The junction had 10 bases not matched to a gene; V was cut back by 3 bases and J by 7 bases. Here the CDR3 DNA reads TGCGCCAGCAGCCAGAACCCACAGGGGGTAACTGGCTACACCTTC. It codes for CASSQNPQGVTGYTF.

A note on this clone: A read error may produce the germline difference seen at one junction end. J is TRBJ2-1 and V is TRBV7-9; 7 bases align to TRBD2. Germline values: CDR1 SEHNR, CDR2 FQNEAQ (reference sequence). The CDR3 is made up of 16 amino acids. CDR3 amino acids: CSSSSPRGSSYNEQFF. In nucleotides, the CDR3 is TGTTCCAGCAGCTCCCCGCGCGGGAGCTCCTACAATGAGCAGTTCTTC.

This clone was picked up one time. This chain connects TRBV6-1 to TRBJ2-5, with TRBD2 matching over 9 bases. J lost 4 bases, V lost 4 bases, and 13 bases had no gene match. The V gene's germline CDR1 is MNHNS and CDR2 SASEGT. This CDR3 is 17 amino acids long. Here the CDR3 reads CASSARGGLAGSETQYF. In DNA, the CDR3 is TGTGCCAGCAGTGCACGCGGGGGGCTAGCGGGGTCAGAGACCCAGTACTTC.

The chain joins TRBV5-4 to TRBJ2-3; 7 bases fit TRBD1. Trimming cost V 0 bases and J 2 bases; bases outside gene matches: 6. The CDR3 runs to 16 residues. From germline, CDR1 is SGHNT and CDR2 YYREEE (reference sequence). CDR3 residues: CASSLGGGRTTDTQYF. CDR3 in DNA: TGTGCCAGCAGCTTGGGAGGGGGCAGAACCACAGATACGCAGTATTTT.

The chain has TRBV10-1 and TRBJ1-2, with D possibly being TRBD1 (5 bases). CDR1 and CDR2 from the germline V gene are WNHNN and SYGVQD (reference sequence). The length of the CDR3 is 14 residues. The ends were cut back, 0 bases at V and 7 bases at J, with 12 bases in the middle. CDR3 in DNA: TGCGCCAGCAGTGAGTCGGTGGGGCCCGGTGGCTACACCTTC. This sequence encodes CASSESVGPGGYTF.

The chain employs TRBV5-4 and TRBJ1-1; D gene uncertain. Looked up from germline, CDR1 is SGHNT and CDR2 is YYREEE (reference sequence). Deletions cut 5 bases from V and 2 bases from J, with 7 bases between. The CDR3 totals 12 residues. CDR3 in DNA: TGTGCCAGCAGAGCTATAAACACTGAAGCTTTCTTT. Translated, it gives CASRAINTEAFF.

The rearrangement joins TRBV2 to TRBJ2-3; TRBD2 matches at 8 bases. Trimming cost V 8 bases and J 3 bases; bases outside gene matches: 10. The length of the CDR3 is 15 residues. Germline values: CDR1 SNHLY, CDR2 FYNNEI. CDR3 nucleotide sequence: TGTGCCAGCCGGAGGTCCGGGGGGGCAACAGATACGCAGTATTTT. Translation: CASRRSGGATDTQYF.

This chain links TRBV5-4 with TRBJ1-2; no clear D. Germline CDR1 SGHNT, CDR2 YYREEE (reference sequence). The CDR3 contains 13 residues. V was clipped by 1 base and J by 0 bases, with 4 bases between them. Written as DNA, the CDR3 is TGTGCCAGCAGCTTGTCTGCTAACTATGGCTACACCTTC. Amino acids: CASSLSANYGYTF.

This chain links TRBV4-1 with TRBJ1-4; D remains unclear. V lost 0 bases and J 4 bases, leaving 6 bases between the germline ends. The germline CDR1 and CDR2 sequences are MGHRA and YSYEKL. The CDR3 sequence is 14 residues long. The CDR3 reads CASSQEQINEKLFF. The CDR3 DNA is TGCGCCAGCAGCCAAGAACAAATTAATGAAAAACTGTTTTTT.

This chain connects TRBV7-9 to TRBJ2-7; D call uncertain. Trimming pared 3 bases from V and 2 bases from J, leaving 8 bases between. The CDR3 spans 13 residues. Germline V gene data show CDR1 as SEHNR and CDR2 as FQNEAQ (reference sequence). This chain's CDR3 is CASSFRGPYEQYF. The CDR3 DNA sequence: TGTGCCAGCAGCTTTCGTGGCCCCTACGAGCAGTACTTC.

The V call is TRBV19, the J call TRBJ1-5; perhaps TRBD1 as D (6 bases). CDR3 size: 13 residues. Germline V gene sequence: CDR1 LNHDA, CDR2 SQIVND (reference sequence). V was shortened by 5 bases and J by 6 bases, with 11 bases between the two germline ends. The CDR3 sequence is CASSWDKVQPQHF. CDR3 DNA sequence: TGTGCCAGTAGTTGGGACAAGGTTCAGCCCCAGCATTTT.

For the CDR3, the DNA is TGTGCCAGCAGCTTAGGGCACAACTCCTACGAGCAGTACTTC. This sequence encodes CASSLGHNSYEQYF. V and J are TRBV7-6 and TRBJ2-7, with D unclear. This CDR3 is 14 amino acids long. The V and J ends lost 1 base and 0 bases respectively, with 7 bases between them. In germline, CDR1 is SGHVS, CDR2 FNYEAQ.

V and J are TRBV11-3 and TRBJ2-1; the match to TRBD2 covers 10 bases. V shed 4 bases and J 8 bases; nucleotides not matched to a gene: 11. Germline CDR1 is SGHNT and CDR2 is YENEEA. The CDR3 length is 16 residues. The CDR3, as DNA: TGTGCCAGCAGCTCCCCCGGGAGCGGGAGGGACGATGAGCAGTTCTTC. The encoded protein is CASSSPGSGRDDEQFF.

V usage is TRBV14 and J usage is TRBJ2-2; D gene unclear. The CDR3 totals 13 residues. V was cut by 2 bases and J by 6 bases, with 7 bases left in between. Germline CDR1 reads SGHDN; CDR2 reads FVKESK. The CDR3 region has the DNA TGTGCCAGCAGCCAATCCTATGCCGGGGAGCTGTTTTTT. It encodes CASSQSYAGELFF.

The sample holds a few counts of this clone. The chain employs TRBV28 and TRBJ1-1, with D uncertain. Trimming took 7 bases from V and 1 from J, leaving 4 bases between them. The germline V gene encodes CDR1 MDHEN and CDR2 SYDVKM. This CDR3 region has 11 residues. DNA of the CDR3: TGTGCCAGCACGGGGAACACTGAAGCTTTCTTT. The encoded protein is CASTGNTEAFF.

This clone was seen a few times. The chain joins TRBV5-6 to TRBJ1-1; D is uncertain. Germline CDR1 and CDR2: SGHDT and YYEEEE. Deletions cut 6 bases from V and 3 bases from J, with 15 bases between. CDR3 length: 14 amino acids. The CDR3 nucleotides read TGTGCCAGCACCCAAGAGAGGGATTACACTGAAGCTTTCTTT. Translating it yields CASTQERDYTEAFF. The entire variable domain, with the rest obtained from reference TRBV5-6 and TRBJ1-1, is as follows: DAGVTQSPTHLIKTRGQQVTLRCSPKSGHDTVSWYQQALGQGPQFIFQYYEEEERQRGNFPDRFSGHQFPNYSSELNVNALLLGDSALYLCASTQERDYTEAFFGQGTRLTVV.

Points on this clone: The CDR3 does not end in the conserved phenylalanine or tryptophan, so this is likely a read error. The chain links TRBV6-1 to TRBJ1-1; perhaps TRBD1 as D (5 bases). The CDR3 has 11 residues. The V end was cut by 8 bases, the J end by 5 bases, with 9 bases between. The germline gives CDR1 MNHNS, CDR2 SASEGT. CDR3 sequence: CASHGGTEAFL. CDR3 in DNA: TGTGCCAGCCACGGGGGGACTGAAGCTTTCCTT.

V gene TRBV7-9 combines with J gene TRBJ2-7; TRBD2 agrees at 13 bases. CDR3 size: 14 residues. With V trimmed by 4 bases and J by 5 bases, 2 bases remained unmatched. Per the germline V gene, CDR1 is SEHNR and CDR2 is FQNEAQ (reference sequence). The CDR3 spells CASSWTSGSDEQYF. The CDR3 DNA reads as TGTGCCAGCAGCTGGACTAGCGGGAGCGACGAGCAGTACTTC.

The rearrangement uses TRBV9 and TRBJ2-3; 12 nucleotides line up with TRBD2. Germline assignment: CDR1 SGDLS and CDR2 YYNGEE. The J segment lost 2 bases and the V segment lost 3 bases, leaving 4 bases of the junction unmatched. The CDR3 has 16 residues. The chain's CDR3 is CASSGGLAGFTDTQYF. CDR3 bases: TGTGCCAGCAGCGGGGGACTAGCGGGCTTCACAGATACGCAGTATTTT. Based on the CDR3 plus reference TRBV9 and TRBJ2-3, the full variable domain is DSGVTQTPKHLITATGQRVTLRCSPRSGDLSVYWYQQSLDQGLQFLIQYYNGEERAKGNILERFSAQQFPDLHSELNLSSLELGDSALYFCASSGGLAGFTDTQYFGPGTRLTVL.

The V gene is TRBV19, the J gene TRBJ1-5; possibly TRBD1 for D (5 bases). V was clipped by 4 bases and J by 4 bases, with 8 bases between them. Germline V gene lookup returns CDR1 LNHDA and CDR2 SQIVND (reference sequence). CDR3 length: 13 residues. The CDR3 coding sequence is TGTGCCAGTAGTAGACAGTCAAATCAGCCCCAGCATTTT. Protein sequence: CASSRQSNQPQHF.

The chain has TRBV4-3 and TRBJ1-2; D unclear. The V gene lost 1 base and the J gene lost 8 bases, with 11 bases spanning the gap. This CDR3 contains 13 residues. CDR1 and CDR2 (germline): LGHNA, YSLEER. CDR3 nucleotide sequence: TGCGCCAGCAGCCAAGTGGGAGGGTTGGGCTACACCTTC. Protein product: CASSQVGGLGYTF.

Only one count was recorded for this clone. The chain couples TRBV9 to TRBJ1-1; maybe TRBD1 (5 bases). Trimming cost V 3 bases and J 0 bases, with 9 bases left between them. The CDR3 contains 14 residues. Germline assignment: CDR1 SGDLS and CDR2 YYNGEE. The CDR3 DNA reads TGTGCCAGCAGCGCCAGGGTGGTGAACACTGAAGCTTTCTTT. It encodes CASSARVVNTEAFF.

The V and J genes are TRBV6-5 and TRBJ2-7; the match to TRBD2 covers 8 bases. Germline V gene data show CDR1 as MNHEY and CDR2 as SVGAGI. The J segment lost 1 base and the V segment lost 0 bases, leaving 5 bases of the junction unmatched. The CDR3 spans 16 residues. Written as DNA, the CDR3 is TGTGCCAGCAGTTACTCGTCTGGCGGGGGGTCCTACGAGCAGTACTTC. Encoded protein: CASSYSSGGGSYEQYF.

J is TRBJ1-2 and V is TRBV28; D remains unclear. CDR3 length: 13 residues. Trimming stripped 8 bases from V and 6 bases from J, with 16 bases between. The germline gives CDR1 MDHEN, CDR2 SYDVKM. DNA for the CDR3: TGTGCCAGCGCTCCCGCAGGTCGGAATGGCTACACCTTC. Protein product: CASAPAGRNGYTF.

The DNA of the CDR3 is TGTGCCAGCAGCGCCCTAGCGGGGGGCAGGGATACGCAGTATTTT. It encodes CASSALAGGRDTQYF. This sequence joins TRBV6-1 and TRBJ2-3, with TRBD2 matching 11 bases. Losses at the gene ends were 6 bases for V and 6 bases for J; bases not matched to a gene: 8. There are 15 residues in the CDR3. CDR1 and CDR2 (germline): MNHNS, SASEGT.

The chain has TRBV29-1 and TRBJ2-7; 11 bases fit TRBD2. The V gene's germline CDR1 is SQVTM and CDR2 ANQGSEA. Germline trimming cut 4 bases from V and 6 bases from J; bases unmatched to any gene: 14. This CDR3 has 16 amino acids. DNA of the CDR3: TGCAGCGTTGTTCGGGATTTAGCGGGAGGGAGGGGCGAGCAGTACTTC. Residues: CSVVRDLAGGRGEQYF.

This chain links TRBV6-5 with TRBJ2-7; D remains unclear. Germline assignment: CDR1 MNHEY and CDR2 SVGAGI. The CDR3 has 10 amino acids. The V end lost 8 bases, the J end lost 9 bases, and 11 bases lay between the germline ends. In DNA form, the CDR3 reads TGTGCCAGCGGGCCTCACGGGCAGTACTTC. Amino acid sequence: CASGPHGQYF.

The genes are TRBV28 and TRBJ1-2; possible D gene TRBD1, 6 bases. The CDR3 is 12 residues long. Trimming pared 5 bases from V and 8 bases from J, leaving 12 bases between. CDR1 is MDHEN and CDR2 is SYDVKM in the germline V gene. This CDR3 is CASSPGQYGYTF. CDR3 sequence (DNA): TGTGCCAGCAGTCCCGGACAGTACGGCTACACCTTC.

The gene calls are TRBV5-4 and TRBJ2-7, with D possibly matching TRBD1 (5 bases). The CDR3 extends over 15 amino acids. The germline V and J ends were trimmed by 3 bases and 7 bases, with 20 bases remaining between them. Germline assignment: CDR1 SGHNT and CDR2 YYREEE (reference sequence). CDR3 DNA: TGTGCCAGCAGCTCGAGGACAAATCCACGAGAGGAGCAGTACTTC. Its translation: CASSSRTNPREEQYF.

This clone was seen only a few times. The V and J genes are TRBV7-9 and TRBJ1-3, with 11 bases matching TRBD1. Germline lookup yields CDR1 SEHNR and CDR2 FQNEAQ (reference sequence). This CDR3 has 16 amino acids. With V trimmed by 5 bases and J by 2 bases, 5 bases remained unmatched. The CDR3 DNA follows: TGTGCCAGCAGCCGGGGACAGGGGGGACCTGGAAACACCATATATTTT. This encodes CASSRGQGGPGNTIYF.